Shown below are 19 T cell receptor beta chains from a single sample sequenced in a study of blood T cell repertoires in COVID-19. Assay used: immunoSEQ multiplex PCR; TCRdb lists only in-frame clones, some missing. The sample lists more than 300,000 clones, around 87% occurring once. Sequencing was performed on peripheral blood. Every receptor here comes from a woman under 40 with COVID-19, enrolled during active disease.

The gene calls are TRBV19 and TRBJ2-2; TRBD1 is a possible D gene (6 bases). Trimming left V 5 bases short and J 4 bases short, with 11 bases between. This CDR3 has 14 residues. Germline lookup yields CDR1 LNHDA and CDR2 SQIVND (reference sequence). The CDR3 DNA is TGTGCCAGTAGTTTCCAAGGGGGCACCGGGGAGCTGTTTTTT. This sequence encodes CASSFQGGTGELFF.

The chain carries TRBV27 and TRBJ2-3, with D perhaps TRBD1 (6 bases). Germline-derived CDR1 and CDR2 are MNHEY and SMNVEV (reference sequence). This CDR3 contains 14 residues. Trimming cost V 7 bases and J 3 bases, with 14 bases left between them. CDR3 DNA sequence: TGTGCCAGCAAGCTGGCAGGGGTAACAGATACGCAGTATTTT. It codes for CASKLAGVTDTQYF.

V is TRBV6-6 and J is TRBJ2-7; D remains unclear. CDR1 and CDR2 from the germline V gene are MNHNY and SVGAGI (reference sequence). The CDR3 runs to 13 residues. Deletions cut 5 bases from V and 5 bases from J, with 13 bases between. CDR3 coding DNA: TGTGCCAGCAGTGACACAAATACCGACGAGCAGTACTTC. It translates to CASSDTNTDEQYF.

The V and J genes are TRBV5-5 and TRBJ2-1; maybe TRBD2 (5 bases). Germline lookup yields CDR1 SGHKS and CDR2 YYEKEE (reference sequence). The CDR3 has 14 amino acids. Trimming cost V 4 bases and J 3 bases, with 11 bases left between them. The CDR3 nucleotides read TGTGCCAGCAGCCCGTCGGGGAACTACAATGAGCAGTTCTTC. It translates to CASSPSGNYNEQFF.

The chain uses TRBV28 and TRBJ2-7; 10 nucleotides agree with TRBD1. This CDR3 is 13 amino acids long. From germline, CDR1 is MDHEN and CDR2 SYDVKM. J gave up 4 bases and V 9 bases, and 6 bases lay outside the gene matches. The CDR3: CASMGQGSYEQYF. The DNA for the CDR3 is TGTGCCAGTATGGGACAGGGGAGTTACGAGCAGTACTTC.

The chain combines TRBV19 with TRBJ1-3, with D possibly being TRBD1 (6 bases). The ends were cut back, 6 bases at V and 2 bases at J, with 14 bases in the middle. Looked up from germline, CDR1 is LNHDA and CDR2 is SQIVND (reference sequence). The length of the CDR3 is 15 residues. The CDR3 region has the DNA TGTGCCAGTAGCTCCGACAGGAGGCCTGGAAACACCATATATTTT. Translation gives CASSSDRRPGNTIYF.

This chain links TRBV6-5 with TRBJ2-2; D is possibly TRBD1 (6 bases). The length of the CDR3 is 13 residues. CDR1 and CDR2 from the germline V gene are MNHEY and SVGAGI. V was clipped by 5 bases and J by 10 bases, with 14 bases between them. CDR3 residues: CASSRDIIEELFF. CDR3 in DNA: TGTGCCAGCAGTAGGGACATAATAGAGGAGCTGTTTTTT.

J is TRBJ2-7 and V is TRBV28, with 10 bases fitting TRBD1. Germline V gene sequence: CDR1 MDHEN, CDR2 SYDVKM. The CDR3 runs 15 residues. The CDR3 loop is CAPSGPGQGTYEQYF. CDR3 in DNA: TGTGCTCCCTCCGGGCCGGGACAGGGGACGTACGAGCAGTACTTC.

The CDR3 loop reads CASSPGQGIQETQYF. The CDR3 nucleotides read TGTGCCAGCTCCCCGGGACAGGGGATTCAAGAGACCCAGTACTTC. V usage is TRBV18 and J usage is TRBJ2-5, with 10 bases matching TRBD1. The germline CDR1 and CDR2 sequences are KGHSH and LQKENI. V gave up 6 bases and J gave up 2 bases; unmatched junction bases: 6. The CDR3 has 15 residues.

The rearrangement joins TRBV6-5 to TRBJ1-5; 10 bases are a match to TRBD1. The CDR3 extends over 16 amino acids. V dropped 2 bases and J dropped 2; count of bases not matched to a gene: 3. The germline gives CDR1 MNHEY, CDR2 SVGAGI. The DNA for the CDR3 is TGTGCCAGCAGTTACCGACAGGGGGCAGGCAATCAGCCCCAGCATTTT. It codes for CASSYRQGAGNQPQHF.

DNA of the CDR3: TGTGCCAGCAGTGAAGCCGCAGGGGAACAGCCCCAGCATTTT. As protein: CASSEAAGEQPQHF. This chain uses TRBV2 with TRBJ1-5; perhaps TRBD1 as D (6 bases). CDR1 and CDR2 from the germline V gene are SNHLY and FYNNEI. V lost 0 bases, J lost 7 bases, and 10 bases lay in between. The length of the CDR3 is 14 residues.

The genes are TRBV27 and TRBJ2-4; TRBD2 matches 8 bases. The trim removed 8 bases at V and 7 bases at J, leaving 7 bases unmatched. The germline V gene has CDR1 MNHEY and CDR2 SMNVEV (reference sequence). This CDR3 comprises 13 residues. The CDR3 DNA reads TGTGCCAGCGGACGGCGGGGGGTGAACATTCAGTACTTC. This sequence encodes CASGRRGVNIQYF.

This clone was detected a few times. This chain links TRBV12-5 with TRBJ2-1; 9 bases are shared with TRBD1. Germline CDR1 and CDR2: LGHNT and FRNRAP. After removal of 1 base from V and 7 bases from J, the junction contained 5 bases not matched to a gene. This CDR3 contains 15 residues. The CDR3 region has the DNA TGTGCTAGTGGTTTGGGACAGGGGGTGGGTAATGAGCAGTTCTTC. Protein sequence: CASGLGQGVGNEQFF.

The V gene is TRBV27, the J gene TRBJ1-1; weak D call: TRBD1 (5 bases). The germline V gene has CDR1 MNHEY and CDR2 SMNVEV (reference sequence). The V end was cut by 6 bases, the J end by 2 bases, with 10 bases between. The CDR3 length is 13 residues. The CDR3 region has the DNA TGTGCCAGCAGACCGTGGGGCAACACTGAAGCTTTCTTT. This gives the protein CASRPWGNTEAFF.

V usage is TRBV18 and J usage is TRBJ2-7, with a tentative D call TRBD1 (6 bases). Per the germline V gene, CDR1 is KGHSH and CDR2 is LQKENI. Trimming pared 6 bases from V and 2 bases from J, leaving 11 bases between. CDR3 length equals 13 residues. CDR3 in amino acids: CASSGTKAYEQYF. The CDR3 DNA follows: TGTGCCAGCTCGGGGACAAAGGCCTACGAGCAGTACTTC.

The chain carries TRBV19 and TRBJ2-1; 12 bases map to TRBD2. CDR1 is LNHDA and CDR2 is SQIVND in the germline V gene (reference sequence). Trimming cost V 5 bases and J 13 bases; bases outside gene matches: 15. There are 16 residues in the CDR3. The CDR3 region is CASSATGLAGLWPQFF. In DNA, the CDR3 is TGTGCCAGTAGTGCCACGGGACTAGCGGGCCTCTGGCCCCAGTTCTTC.

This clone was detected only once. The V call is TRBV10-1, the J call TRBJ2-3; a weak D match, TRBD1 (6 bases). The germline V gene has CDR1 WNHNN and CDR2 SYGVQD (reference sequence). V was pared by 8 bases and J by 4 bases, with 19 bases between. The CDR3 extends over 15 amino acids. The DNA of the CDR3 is TGCGCCAGCTCCGAGGGAGTTCCAGGGGCAGATACGCAGTATTTT. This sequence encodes CASSEGVPGADTQYF.

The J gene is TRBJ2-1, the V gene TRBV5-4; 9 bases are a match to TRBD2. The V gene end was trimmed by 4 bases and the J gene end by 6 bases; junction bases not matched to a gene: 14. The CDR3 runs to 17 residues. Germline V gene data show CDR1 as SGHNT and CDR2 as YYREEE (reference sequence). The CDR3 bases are TGTGCCAGCAGCCCACGATTAAAGAGCGGGAGGTTCAATGAGCAGTTCTTC. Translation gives CASSPRLKSGRFNEQFF.

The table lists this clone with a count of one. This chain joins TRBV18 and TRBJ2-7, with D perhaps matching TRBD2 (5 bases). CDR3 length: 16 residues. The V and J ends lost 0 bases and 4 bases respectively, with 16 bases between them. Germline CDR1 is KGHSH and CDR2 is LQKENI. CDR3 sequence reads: CASSPPPSGFGYEQYF. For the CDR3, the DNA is TGTGCCAGCTCACCACCGCCGTCGGGGTTTGGGTACGAGCAGTACTTC.